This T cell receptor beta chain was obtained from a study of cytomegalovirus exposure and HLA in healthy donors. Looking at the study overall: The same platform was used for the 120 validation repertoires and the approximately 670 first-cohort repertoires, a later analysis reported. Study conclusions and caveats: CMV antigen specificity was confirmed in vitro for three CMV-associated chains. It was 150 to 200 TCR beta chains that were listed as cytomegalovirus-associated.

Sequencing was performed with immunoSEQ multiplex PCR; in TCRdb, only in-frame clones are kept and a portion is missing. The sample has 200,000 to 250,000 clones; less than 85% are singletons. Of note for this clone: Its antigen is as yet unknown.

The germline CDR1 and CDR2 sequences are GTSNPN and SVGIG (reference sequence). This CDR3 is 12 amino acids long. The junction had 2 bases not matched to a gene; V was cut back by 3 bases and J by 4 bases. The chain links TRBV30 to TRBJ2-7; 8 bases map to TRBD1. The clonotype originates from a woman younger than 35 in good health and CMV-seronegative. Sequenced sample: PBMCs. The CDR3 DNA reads TGTGCCTGGAGCCAGGGGGCGTACGAGCAGTACTTC. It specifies CAWSQGAYEQYF.